This TCR beta chain was recovered during a study of T cells after yellow fever vaccination. Study-level findings and limits: The CD4 and CD8 compartments had a small share of their clonotypes in common.

Germline CDR1 and CDR2: SGHRS and YFSETQ. Unmatched junction bases numbered 7, after V lost 7 bases and J lost 1 base. CDR3 length: 14 amino acids. MiXCR, applied by TCRdb to the 5' RACE reads, yields one record per CDR3 protein. The data show fewer than 500,000 distinct CDR3 sequences, with under 20% seen just once and about a sixth held by the top ten. As for this clonotype: Its antigen is unknown.

The gene calls are TRBV5-1 and TRBJ1-1; 7 bases align to TRBD1. This TCR derives from a man aged 18 to 30 who received the YFV17D yellow fever vaccine. The sample here was PBMCs, taken before the yellow fever booster vaccination. The CDR3 DNA follows: TGCGCCAGCGAACCAGGGGGGCAGAACACTGAAGCTTTCTTT. Translation gives CASEPGGQNTEAFF.